This entry lists 24 T cell receptor beta chains sequenced from one sample in a study of T cell responses to AZD1222 COVID-19 vaccine. The repertoire was sequenced with immunoSEQ multiplex PCR; TCRdb's copy has only in-frame clones and lacks some. Here the sample spans 130,000 or so clones, nearly 90% being singletons. Here the sequenced sample was peripheral blood, taken 28 days after the second AZD1222 dose. These receptors all stem from an adult who received the AZD1222 COVID-19 vaccine.

This clone was observed a single time. This chain connects TRBV4-1 to TRBJ2-1; D may match TRBD1 or TRBD2 (6 bases each). Germline assignment: CDR1 MGHRA and CDR2 YSYEKL. V lost 0 bases, J lost 12 bases, and 12 bases lay in between. This CDR3 contains 13 residues. For the CDR3, the DNA is TGCGCCAGCAGCCAAGATAGGGGGGTGGTGCAGTTCTTC. Translating it yields CASSQDRGVVQFF.

The chain combines TRBV2 with TRBJ1-2; 7 bases line up with TRBD1. This CDR3 comprises 11 residues. J lost 8 bases, V lost 8 bases, and 5 bases had no gene match. CDR1 is SNHLY, CDR2 FYNNEI, per germline. The CDR3 DNA follows: TGTGCCAGCGGTGGGACAGCGGGCTACACCTTC. Translated: CASGGTAGYTF.

The chain couples TRBV7-2 to TRBJ2-1; 7 bases are shared with TRBD2. The V segment lost 5 bases and the J segment 9 bases; nucleotides outside the gene matches: 7. The CDR3 runs 13 residues. Germline CDR1 and CDR2: SGHTA and FQGNSA. CDR3 DNA: TGTGCCAGCAGCCCCCTGGCGGGAGTTGAGCAGTTCTTC. Translation: CASSPLAGVEQFF.

The gene calls are TRBV28 and TRBJ2-2; 7 nucleotides agree with TRBD1. The CDR3 has 13 residues. CDR1 and CDR2 from the germline V gene are MDHEN and SYDVKM. The CDR3 nucleotides read TGTGCGCTTGGCAGGGGGTACACCGGGGAGCTGTTTTTT. As protein: CALGRGYTGELFF.

The chain has TRBV19 and TRBJ2-1, with 12 positions matching TRBD1. This CDR3 comprises 17 residues. Germline V gives CDR1 LNHDA, CDR2 SQIVND (reference sequence). Trimming cost V 5 bases and J 7 bases; bases outside gene matches: 12. The CDR3: CASSLGPGQGARNEQFF. DNA of the CDR3: TGTGCCAGTAGTCTGGGCCCGGGACAGGGGGCGCGTAATGAGCAGTTCTTC.

The chain has TRBV10-3 and TRBJ2-3, with a possible D match to TRBD1 (5 bases). The V end was cut by 6 bases, the J end by 3 bases, with 13 bases between. Germline V gene data show CDR1 as ENHRY and CDR2 as SYGVKD. The CDR3 spans 14 residues. CDR3 sequence (DNA): TGTGCCATCAGCAGGGAAGAGTGGACAGATACGCAGTATTTT. Amino acids: CAISREEWTDTQYF.

The chain carries TRBV5-1 and TRBJ1-2, with D possibly matching TRBD1 (5 bases). Germline-derived CDR1 and CDR2 are SGHRS and YFSETQ. Trimming left V 0 bases short and J 4 bases short, with 10 bases between. CDR3 length: 14 residues. CDR3 DNA sequence: TGCGCCAGCAGCTTGGGGACAACAGCCTATGGCTACACCTTC. Amino acid sequence: CASSLGTTAYGYTF.

With respect to this clone: This CDR3 is also generated by other DNA sequences in the sample. This sequence joins TRBV19 and TRBJ1-1; 7 bases are shared with TRBD1. Germline trimming cut 6 bases from V and 1 base from J; bases unmatched to any gene: 11. CDR1 and CDR2 from the germline V gene are LNHDA and SQIVND (reference sequence). The CDR3 is 16 amino acids. The CDR3 nucleotides are TGTGCCAGTAGCAAGGGGGCAAGAGGGGCGAACACTGAAGCTTTCTTT. Amino acids: CASSKGARGANTEAFF.

This clone was found once. The V gene is TRBV4-3, the J gene TRBJ2-1; no clear D. Germline V gene data show CDR1 as LGHNA and CDR2 as YSLEER. V lost 0 bases, J lost 10 bases, and 13 bases lay in between. The CDR3 is made up of 14 amino acids. The CDR3 DNA follows: TGCGCCAGCAGCCAAGATAATACATTCAGGGAGCAGTTCTTC. Translation: CASSQDNTFREQFF.

The table lists this clone with a count of one. The chain joins TRBV5-5 to TRBJ2-3; D gene unclear. This CDR3 region has 14 residues. Between the trimmed V and J ends, which lost 0 bases and 1 base, there was a span of 6 bases. Germline V gives CDR1 SGHKS, CDR2 YYEKEE (reference sequence). Here the CDR3 DNA reads TGTGCCAGCAGCTTGGGAGGAGGCACAGATACGCAGTATTTT. Protein sequence: CASSLGGGTDTQYF.

This clone is a singleton in its sample. The rearrangement joins TRBV14 to TRBJ1-1, with TRBD1 identical over 7 bases. V shed 4 bases, J shed 0 bases, and the junction held 2 bases outside the gene matches. Per the germline V gene, CDR1 is SGHDN and CDR2 is FVKESK. There are 14 residues in the CDR3. CDR3 sequence: CASSPGTVNTEAFF. The CDR3 DNA sequence: TGTGCCAGCAGCCCCGGGACAGTGAACACTGAAGCTTTCTTT.

This chain joins TRBV15 and TRBJ1-1; D call uncertain. This CDR3 region has 15 residues. Trimming took off 0 bases at V and 6 bases at J, with 14 bases between the two ends. Germline lookup yields CDR1 LNHNV and CDR2 YYDKDF (reference sequence). The CDR3 region is CATSRDRYPFAEAFF. CDR3 nucleotide sequence: TGTGCCACCAGCAGAGACAGGTACCCTTTCGCTGAAGCTTTCTTT.

This chain links TRBV9 with TRBJ2-2; D call uncertain. The CDR3 contains 14 residues. Germline V gene data show CDR1 as SGDLS and CDR2 as YYNGEE. The V gene lost 4 bases and the J gene lost 3 bases, with 10 bases spanning the gap. Here the CDR3 reads CASSSGTYTGELFF. CDR3 in DNA: TGTGCCAGCAGCTCAGGCACATACACCGGGGAGCTGTTTTTT.

The V and J genes are TRBV10-3 and TRBJ2-2; D is possibly TRBD2 (5 bases). Trimming stripped 4 bases from V and 5 bases from J, with 8 bases between. CDR1 is ENHRY, CDR2 SYGVKD, per germline. The CDR3 runs 13 residues. The CDR3: CAISGGVTGELFF. DNA for the CDR3: TGTGCCATCAGTGGGGGAGTTACCGGGGAGCTGTTTTTT.

J is TRBJ2-6 and V is TRBV29-1; D gene ambiguous. Germline loops: CDR1 SQVTM, CDR2 ANQGSEA. The CDR3 sequence is 14 residues long. The V end was cut by 6 bases, the J end by 0 bases, with 9 bases between. CDR3 protein: CSVTFDSGANVLTF. In DNA, the CDR3 is TGCAGCGTGACCTTTGACTCTGGGGCCAACGTCCTGACTTTC.

The rearrangement uses TRBV5-1 and TRBJ1-6; D might be TRBD1 (5 bases). From germline, CDR1 is SGHRS and CDR2 YFSETQ. V lost 4 bases and J lost 5, with 13 bases in between. This CDR3 spans 15 amino acids. The CDR3 bases are TGCGCCAGCAGCAGGGACCCACTGAATAATTCACCCCTCCACTTT. As protein: CASSRDPLNNSPLHF. Supplemented by reference TRBV5-1 and TRBJ1-6, the full variable domain reads KAGVTQTPRYLIKTRGQQVTLSCSPISGHRSVSWYQQTPGQGLQFLFEYFSETQRNKGNFPGRFSGRQFSNSRSEMNVSTLELGDSALYLCASSRDPLNNSPLHFGNGTRLTVT.

This chain links TRBV29-1 with TRBJ2-1, with D unclear. Per the germline V gene, CDR1 is SQVTM and CDR2 is ANQGSEA. V lost 2 bases, J lost 2 bases, and 16 bases lay in between. The CDR3 covers 16 residues. CDR3 in DNA: TGCAGCGTTGAATGGGCGGCCGTTCAAACCTACAATGAGCAGTTCTTC. Encoded protein: CSVEWAAVQTYNEQFF.

The chain joins TRBV11-2 to TRBJ1-6; D uncertain. From germline, CDR1 is SGHAT and CDR2 FQNNGV. There are 14 residues in the CDR3. Trimming cost V 1 base and J 4 bases, with 5 bases left between them. The CDR3 bases are TGTGCCAGCAGCTTAGGGCAGTATAATTCACCCCTCCACTTT. It codes for CASSLGQYNSPLHF.

This clone appeared a single time. The chain employs TRBV7-9 and TRBJ1-2; D unresolved. The germline V gene has CDR1 SEHNR and CDR2 FQNEAQ (reference sequence). The V end was cut by 5 bases, the J end by 3 bases, with 10 bases between. The CDR3 is made up of 13 amino acids. CDR3 nucleotide sequence: TGTGCCAGCAGCGAGGCTAGGGACTATGGCTACACCTTC. Translating gives CASSEARDYGYTF.

The chain recombines TRBV12-3 or TRBV12-4 with TRBJ1-1; tentatively, D is TRBD1 (5 bases). The CDR3 runs to 11 residues. V was pared by 3 bases and J by 8 bases, with 7 bases between. The CDR3 DNA follows: TGTGCCAGCAGTTTGTGGGGGGAAGCTTTCTTT. This translates into CASSLWGEAFF.

This clone was counted only a few times. The J gene is TRBJ1-2, the V gene TRBV4-2; D gene unclear. This CDR3 is built from 15 residues. Germline CDR1 reads LGHNA; CDR2 reads YNFKEQ. Trimming stripped 1 base from V and 4 bases from J, with 13 bases between. CDR3 nucleotides: TGTGCCAGCAGCCAAGTAGATCCAGCGGCCTATGGCTACACCTTC. Translation gives CASSQVDPAAYGYTF.

V gene TRBV28 combines with J gene TRBJ2-5; the D is unclear. Looked up from germline, CDR1 is MDHEN and CDR2 is SYDVKM. Trimming removed 7 bases from V and 1 base from J, with 7 bases in between. The CDR3 extends over 12 amino acids. The CDR3 nucleotides read TGTGCCAGCAAGGGCAGCCAAGAGACCCAGTACTTC. Its protein product is CASKGSQETQYF.

The chain carries TRBV6-5 and TRBJ1-6; no clear D. The V end was cut by 3 bases, the J end by 8 bases, with 8 bases between. The CDR3 is 13 residues long. Germline V lookup: CDR1 MNHEY, CDR2 SVGAGI. This CDR3 reads CASSYSRDSPLHF. As DNA, the CDR3 is TGTGCCAGCAGTTATTCGAGGGATTCACCCCTCCACTTT.

The J gene is TRBJ1-1, the V gene TRBV18, with D unclear. This CDR3 contains 16 residues. Germline CDR1 reads KGHSH; CDR2 reads LQKENI. With 1 base removed from V and 3 bases from J, the gap between germline ends came to 15 bases. The CDR3 region is CASSPRPGEMDTEAFF. CDR3 nucleotide sequence: TGTGCCAGCTCACCACGCCCGGGCGAGATGGACACTGAAGCTTTCTTT.